A selection of T cell receptor beta chains follows, all from one sample in a study of identical twins. TCRdb re-called the 5' RACE reads through MiXCR, storing one row per CDR3 protein. Found here are hundreds of thousands of distinct CDR3 sequences, around 21% of them singletons; the top ten hold over 4%. The sample was also linked to a second study, of T cells expressing NK-cell markers.

The sample taken for sequencing was PBMCs. The receptors originated from a woman aged 18-29 years in good health. CDR3s include the opening cysteine and the closing phenylalanine or tryptophan. A D gene is named only where the DNA matches it firmly. For some rows the clone size is stated as once, few or many, or as a class when expanded; others skip it.

size,J,V,D,CDR3,DNA
NA,TRBJ2-1,TRBV7-2,NA,CASSLARGAASYNEQFF,TGTGCCAGCAGCTTAGCGCGTGGAGCGGCGTCCTACAATGAGCAGTTCTTC
NA,TRBJ2-3,TRBV11-2,TRBD2,CASSFRLAGGSNDTQYF,TGTGCCAGCAGCTTCCGACTAGCGGGGGGCTCTAACGATACGCAGTATTTT
NA,TRBJ2-5,TRBV11-2,NA,CASSLSAAGTQYF,TGTGCCAGCAGCTTAAGCGCGGCGGGGACCCAGTACTTC
NA,TRBJ2-1,TRBV20-1,TRBD2,CSARATFSGRSYNEQFF,TGCAGTGCTAGAGCCACGTTTAGCGGGAGATCCTACAATGAGCAGTTCTTC
many,TRBJ2-7,TRBV12-3/TRBV12-4,TRBD2,CASSLGLAGYEQYF,TGTGCCAGCAGTTTGGGCCTAGCGGGTTACGAGCAGTACTTC
few,TRBJ2-1,TRBV10-3,NA,CAISESPKGDEQFF,TGTGCCATCAGTGAAAGTCCCAAAGGCGATGAGCAGTTCTTC
NA,TRBJ2-2,TRBV7-8,TRBD2,CASSWGTGTSNTGELFF,TGTGCCAGCAGCTGGGGGACCGGGACTAGTAACACCGGGGAGCTGTTTTTT
few,TRBJ1-1,TRBV19,NA,CASITRGVNTEAFF,TGTGCCAGTATAACTCGAGGGGTTAACACTGAAGCTTTCTTT
NA,TRBJ1-1,TRBV20-1,NA,CSARVETEAFF,TGCAGTGCTAGAGTCGAAACTGAAGCTTTCTTT
NA,TRBJ2-1,TRBV10-3,NA,CAISDPNEQFF,TGTGCCATCAGTGATCCCAATGAGCAGTTCTTC
NA,TRBJ2-7,TRBV7-9,NA,CASSSGNTVFEQYF,TGTGCCAGCAGCTCTGGTAATACGGTTTTCGAGCAGTACTTC
few,TRBJ2-1,TRBV20-1,TRBD2,CSVNPGGPGEQFF,TGCAGTGTTAACCCGGGAGGACCTGGTGAGCAGTTCTTC
few,TRBJ2-5,TRBV5-1,TRBD2,CASSRSGREVKTQYF,TGCGCCAGCAGCCGGAGCGGGAGGGAGGTGAAGACCCAGTACTTC
NA,TRBJ1-1,TRBV7-9,NA,CASRGGSEAFF,TGTGCCAGCAGGGGAGGGTCTGAAGCTTTCTTT
NA,TRBJ2-5,TRBV9,TRBD1,CASSEGQARRETQYF,TGTGCCAGCAGCGAGGGACAGGCACGGCGGGAGACCCAGTACTTC
many,TRBJ1-1,TRBV29-1,NA,CSVEVSSFVAEAFF,TGCAGCGTTGAAGTGAGTTCCTTCGTCGCTGAAGCTTTCTTT
NA,TRBJ2-1,TRBV20-1,TRBD2,CSANLAGGGNEQFF,TGCAGTGCTAATCTAGCGGGGGGTGGTAATGAGCAGTTCTTC
once,TRBJ1-4,TRBV4-2,NA,CASRHGATNEKLFF,TGTGCCAGCCGCCACGGAGCCACTAATGAAAAACTGTTTTTT
few,TRBJ2-1,TRBV11-2,NA,CASSLYGRRSSYNEQFF,TGTGCCAGCAGCTTATACGGTCGGCGGAGCTCCTACAATGAGCAGTTCTTC
few,TRBJ2-3,TRBV6-5,NA,CASSYSNLGKHPDTQYF,TGTGCCAGCAGTTACTCGAATTTGGGGAAGCACCCTGATACGCAGTATTTT
NA,TRBJ2-2,TRBV12-3/TRBV12-4,NA,CASSVRTLGRELFF,TGTGCCAGCAGTGTCCGGACCCTCGGGCGGGAGCTGTTTTTT
NA,TRBJ1-1,TRBV19,NA,CASSIAFEAFF,TGTGCCAGTAGTATTGCTTTTGAAGCTTTCTTT
NA,TRBJ2-7,TRBV7-2,TRBD1,CASSSTGYAYEQYF,TGTGCCAGCAGCTCGACAGGGTACGCCTACGAGCAGTACTTC
NA,TRBJ2-1,TRBV5-5,TRBD1,CASSLSQGQYNEQFF,TGTGCCAGCAGCTTGTCACAGGGGCAGTACAATGAGCAGTTCTTC
few,TRBJ1-6,TRBV12-3/TRBV12-4,NA,CASSFGVKTSPLHF,TGTGCCAGCAGTTTCGGGGTGAAGACTTCACCCCTCCACTTT
NA,TRBJ2-5,TRBV2,TRBD1,CASRGQDRGFQETQYF,TGTGCCAGCAGGGGTCAGGACAGGGGCTTCCAAGAGACCCAGTACTTC
few,TRBJ2-5,TRBV5-1,TRBD1,CASSSGTVPEAQYF,TGCGCCAGCAGCTCCGGGACAGTACCCGAGGCCCAGTACTTC
many,TRBJ2-1,TRBV7-2,NA,CASSRQRLLEQFF,TGTGCCAGCTCCCGTCAAAGGCTCCTTGAGCAGTTCTTC
NA,TRBJ2-3,TRBV5-6,NA,CASTRGAADTQYF,TGTGCCAGCACCCGCGGGGCGGCAGATACGCAGTATTTT
NA,TRBJ2-1,TRBV12-3/TRBV12-4,NA,CASSTGVSSYNEQFF,TGTGCCAGCAGTACGGGGGTAAGCTCCTACAATGAGCAGTTCTTC
NA,TRBJ2-7,TRBV7-9,NA,CASSPPKTYEQYF,TGTGCCAGCAGCCCCCCGAAGACATACGAGCAGTACTTC
NA,TRBJ1-2,TRBV5-5,NA,CASSLQGGFPPPYGYTF,TGTGCCAGCAGTCTACAAGGCGGCTTCCCTCCGCCCTATGGCTACACCTTC
once,TRBJ2-5,TRBV11-3,NA,CASSLFQRSETQYF,TGTGCCAGCAGCCTCTTCCAGAGGAGTGAGACCCAGTACTTC
NA,TRBJ2-1,TRBV4-3,TRBD2,CASSPGRGYNEQFF,TGCGCCAGCAGCCCTGGGCGGGGGTACAATGAGCAGTTCTTC
few,TRBJ2-2,TRBV29-1,TRBD1,CSALTGTTGELFF,TGCAGCGCTTTGACAGGGACCACCGGGGAGCTGTTTTTT
few,TRBJ1-1,TRBV10-3,NA,CAISESGGAATEAFF,TGTGCCATCAGTGAGTCGGGAGGGGCTGCCACTGAAGCTTTCTTT
NA,TRBJ1-6,TRBV20-1,NA,CSASVGVTPLHF,TGCAGTGCTAGTGTGGGAGTGACACCCCTCCACTTT
NA,TRBJ2-3,TRBV6-1,TRBD2,CASRPPGRGGDTQYF,TGTGCCAGCCGACCCCCGGGACGGGGGGGTGATACGCAGTATTTT
many,TRBJ1-5,TRBV5-6,NA,CASSFRDYNQPQHF,TGTGCCAGCAGCTTCCGGGATTACAATCAGCCCCAGCATTTT
NA,TRBJ2-7,TRBV20-1,NA,CSAPSERLSSYEQYF,TGCAGTGCTCCCTCCGAGCGGCTAAGCTCCTACGAGCAGTACTTC
many,TRBJ2-3,TRBV20-1,NA,CSAREGRSSDTQYF,TGCAGTGCTAGAGAGGGCAGAAGTTCAGATACGCAGTATTTT
few,TRBJ2-7,TRBV20-1,NA,CSARSLGEQYF,TGCAGTGCTAGGTCACTCGGAGAGCAGTACTTC
few,TRBJ2-7,TRBV7-2,NA,CASSSLGRAGEQYF,TGTGCCAGCAGCTCCTTAGGGCGGGCTGGCGAGCAGTACTTC
NA,TRBJ2-7,TRBV10-3,NA,CAISAAEIYEQYF,TGTGCCATCAGTGCGGCAGAAATATACGAGCAGTACTTC
NA,TRBJ2-2,TRBV7-9,NA,CASSYSGSDTGELFF,TGTGCCAGCAGCTATTCAGGGTCAGACACCGGGGAGCTGTTTTTT
few,TRBJ2-4,TRBV27,TRBD2,CASSFLAGGTKNIQYF,TGTGCCAGCAGTTTTTTAGCGGGGGGGACCAAAAACATTCAGTACTTC
NA,TRBJ2-3,TRBV10-1,NA,CASARSGLSDTQYF,TGCGCCAGCGCCCGGTCAGGGCTCTCGGATACGCAGTATTTT
few,TRBJ1-1,TRBV5-6,NA,CASSFSNQAFF,TGTGCCAGCAGCTTCTCGAACCAAGCTTTCTTT